These 15 T cell receptor beta chains were all obtained from the same sample, sequenced in a study of Graves' ophthalmopathy and Graves' hyperthyroidism. The study amplified TCR beta CDR3 regions using RNA transcripts. HTBI primers served in a first-round RT-PCR, which a second-round multiplex PCR followed. In TCRdb, the multiplex PCR reads were re-called with MiXCR into one record per CDR3 protein. Here the sample spans roughly 300,000 distinct CDR3 sequences, around a sixth being singletons. The sequenced material came from peripheral blood. The receptor source for this set is an adult man with Graves' ophthalmopathy.

The sample holds many counts of this clonotype. The V gene is TRBV19, the J gene TRBJ2-7; maybe TRBD1 (5 bases). The germline V gene encodes CDR1 LNHDA and CDR2 SQIVND (reference sequence). The CDR3 extends over 15 amino acids. V lost 6 bases, J lost 6 bases, and 21 bases lay in between. In DNA, the CDR3 is TGTGCCAGTAGAGACGTGGCCAGGGATATTGGCGAGCAGTACTTC. It encodes CASRDVARDIGEQYF. Looking up the rest from reference TRBV19 and TRBJ2-7 gives the full variable domain: DGGITQSPKYLFRKEGQNVTLSCEQNLNHDAMYWYRQDPGQGLRLIYYSQIVNDFQKGDIAEGYSVSREKKESFPLTVTSAQKNPTAFYLCASRDVARDIGEQYFGPGTRLTVT.

The rearrangement joins TRBV27 to TRBJ1-6; no firm D call. The V gene's germline CDR1 is MNHEY and CDR2 SMNVEV (reference sequence). Trimming pared 5 bases from V and 5 bases from J, leaving 13 bases between. This CDR3 region has 15 residues. This CDR3 reads CASSPLGINNSPLHF. For the CDR3, the DNA is TGTGCCAGCAGTCCGTTGGGGATCAATAATTCACCCCTCCACTTT.

This clonotype occurred many times. The gene calls are TRBV4-1 and TRBJ1-5; 9 positions agree with TRBD1. Germline loops: CDR1 MGHRA, CDR2 YSYEKL. There are 15 residues in the CDR3. Trimming removed 2 bases from V and 7 bases from J; junction bases left unmatched: 6. DNA for the CDR3: TGCGCCAGCAGCCAAACCGGGACAGGGAACCAGCCCCAGCATTTT. This translates into CASSQTGTGNQPQHF.

About this clonotype itself: A much larger clonotype is one base distant, so this may be a read error. CDR3 DNA: TGTGCCTGGAGACTTCTGGGAGGAGAGACCCAGTACTTC. It translates to CAWRLLGGETQYF. The chain employs TRBV30 and TRBJ2-5; D might be TRBD2 (6 bases). CDR3 size: 13 residues. Between the trimmed V and J ends, which lost 3 bases and 4 bases, there was a span of 12 bases. Germline CDR1 and CDR2: GTSNPN and SVGIG (reference sequence).

This clonotype was picked up many times. The chain employs TRBV5-1 and TRBJ2-7; 7 positions match TRBD1. The V and J ends lost 5 bases and 5 bases, in that order; junction bases with no gene match: 7. The CDR3 covers 13 residues. Germline lookup yields CDR1 SGHRS and CDR2 YFSETQ. The CDR3 DNA sequence: TGCGCCAGCAGGCGGACAGGTTCCAACGAGCAGTACTTC. This sequence encodes CASRRTGSNEQYF.

This clonotype was counted many times. This chain links TRBV5-1 with TRBJ2-5; D not resolved. This CDR3 comprises 13 residues. Germline CDR1 reads SGHRS; CDR2 reads YFSETQ. Trimming stripped 2 bases from V and 0 bases from J, with 5 bases between. CDR3 in amino acids: CASSFKYQETQYF. The CDR3 DNA reads as TGCGCCAGCAGCTTCAAGTACCAAGAGACCCAGTACTTC.

This clonotype was counted many times. The chain couples TRBV12-3 or TRBV12-4 to TRBJ2-2, with TRBD2 matching over 7 bases. This CDR3 has 17 amino acids. J was trimmed by 3 bases and V by 6 bases; bases with no gene match: 13. CDR3: CASSLPLGGGDTGELFF. DNA of the CDR3: TGTGCCAGCAGCCTCCCCCTTGGGGGAGGGGACACCGGGGAGCTGTTTTTT.

This clonotype appeared many times. The J gene is TRBJ2-4, the V gene TRBV19; D possibly corresponds to TRBD1 (8 bases). Germline assignment: CDR1 LNHDA and CDR2 SQIVND (reference sequence). The length of the CDR3 is 18 residues. Trimming pared 4 bases from V and 10 bases from J, leaving 29 bases between. CDR3: CASSTPGGDRGYRGIQYF. CDR3 nucleotides: TGTGCCAGTAGTACACCGGGGGGCGACAGGGGATATCGAGGGATTCAGTACTTC.

DNA of the CDR3: TGTGCCAGCAGCTCGGTTCAGAGACTAGGAGTATACGAGCAGTACTTC. Its protein product is CASSSVQRLGVYEQYF. The V and J genes are TRBV11-1 and TRBJ2-7; D perhaps matches TRBD2 (6 bases). CDR3 size: 16 residues. The V and J ends lost 4 bases and 4 bases respectively, with 20 bases between them. Germline CDR1 SGHAT, CDR2 FQDESV (reference sequence).

This clonotype was seen repeatedly, ten times or more. V usage is TRBV5-1 and J usage is TRBJ2-7, with TRBD1 as a possible D gene (6 bases). The germline CDR1 and CDR2 sequences are SGHRS and YFSETQ. V was shortened by 0 bases and J by 7 bases, with 11 bases between the two germline ends. This CDR3 has 13 residues. The CDR3 DNA sequence: TGCGCCAGCAGCTTGGCTACAGGGCGGGAGCAGTACTTC. The encoded protein is CASSLATGREQYF.

This clonotype was recorded at least ten times. Likely a read error: the CDR3 ends without its conserved phenylalanine or tryptophan. This sequence joins TRBV6-1 and TRBJ2-7; no clear D. Between the trimmed V and J ends, which lost 5 bases and 2 bases, there was a span of 13 bases. The length of the CDR3 is 14 residues. Germline-derived CDR1 and CDR2 are MNHNS and SASEGT. CDR3 DNA sequence: TGTGCCAGCAGTATTTCCATACAGCCCTACGAGCAGTACTCC. Protein sequence: CASSISIQPYEQYS.

The chain has TRBV7-8 and TRBJ2-5; D is unresolved. Trimming left V 4 bases short and J 1 base short, with 13 bases between. There are 15 residues in the CDR3. The V gene's germline CDR1 is SGHVS and CDR2 FQNEAQ. As DNA, the CDR3 is TGTGCCAGCAGCTCTCGACCGTTATCCCAAGAGACCCAGTACTTC. This translates into CASSSRPLSQETQYF.

This clonotype was counted many times. This rearrangement joins TRBV5-1 to TRBJ2-5, with D tentatively TRBD2 (5 bases). V gave up 2 bases and J gave up 4 bases, with 12 bases separating them. Germline loops: CDR1 SGHRS, CDR2 YFSETQ. The length of the CDR3 is 14 residues. Written as DNA, the CDR3 is TGCGCCAGCAGCTTAAGTCCCGGGGTAGAGACCCAGTACTTC. Amino acids: CASSLSPGVETQYF.

The chain uses TRBV3-1 and TRBJ2-2; D may match TRBD1 or TRBD2 (5 bases each). Between the trimmed V and J ends, which lost 7 bases and 1 base, there was a span of 10 bases. The CDR3 contains 14 residues. CDR1 is LGHDT and CDR2 is YNNKEL in the germline V gene (reference sequence). The DNA for the CDR3 is TGTGCCAGCAAGGTGGGGGTGAACACCGGGGAGCTGTTTTTT. Protein product: CASKVGVNTGELFF.

This clonotype was seen many times. The genes are TRBV29-1 and TRBJ1-5; 9 nucleotides match TRBD1. This CDR3 has 14 residues. V lost 6 bases to trimming and J lost 5 bases; unmatched junction nucleotides: 8. Germline V lookup: CDR1 SQVTM, CDR2 ANQGSEA. The CDR3 nucleotides read TGCAGCGTGGCACAGGGGGCCACGGATCAGCCCCAGCATTTT. It yields the protein CSVAQGATDQPQHF.